Each of the 6 T cell receptor beta chains below was sequenced from the same sample in a study of shared clonotypes between healthy human individuals (dated by TCRdb to about 2020). Library prep was done by the immunoSEQ multiplex PCR assay. TCRdb re-hosts the immuneACCESS table, in-frame sequences only. Its copies lack some clones; in the studies checked, an unresolved V gene accounts for under half of them, and the cause for the rest is not known. In all, the sample holds about 600,000 clones, and roughly 97% of those were seen once. Jointly, the top ten make up around 0.06% of the sample. The sequencing input was naive CD4+ T cells sorted from blood. The cell subset or site label for this specimen denotes: CD45RA+ positively selected. These TCRs come from a woman in her thirties in good health.

This clone was seen once. The chain has TRBV7-8 and TRBJ1-1; D uncertain. Trimming removed 2 bases at V and 5 bases at J, with 9 bases between. CDR1 and CDR2 (germline): SGHVS, FQNEAQ. The CDR3 spans 13 residues. In DNA, the CDR3 is TGTGCCAGCAGCTTATCAGAGAAGACTGAAGCTTTCTTT. This gives the protein CASSLSEKTEAFF.

The V call is TRBV11-2, the J call TRBJ1-4; 7 nucleotides agree with TRBD1. The CDR3 has 15 amino acids. From germline, CDR1 is SGHAT and CDR2 FQNNGV. The V gene end was trimmed by 4 bases and the J gene end by 7 bases; junction bases not matched to a gene: 9. Written as DNA, the CDR3 is TGTGCCAGCAGCTCCAGACAGGGTTTCGTTGAAAAACTGTTTTTT. This sequence encodes CASSSRQGFVEKLFF.

The rearrangement uses TRBV5-4 and TRBJ2-7; 10 bases match TRBD2. Germline-derived CDR1 and CDR2 are SGHNT and YYREEE (reference sequence). The CDR3 has 15 residues. V was pared by 4 bases and J by 2 bases, with 6 bases of the junction left unmatched. CDR3 in DNA: TGTGCCAGCAGCAGAGGGACTAGCGAACCCTACGAGCAGTACTTC. This gives the protein CASSRGTSEPYEQYF.

CDR3 protein: CATIWLVPNTGELFF. CDR3 DNA: TGTGCCACCATATGGTTAGTTCCGAACACCGGGGAGCTGTTTTTT. This rearrangement joins TRBV19 to TRBJ2-2; D not resolved. Germline assignment: CDR1 LNHDA and CDR2 SQIVND (reference sequence). The ends were cut back, 10 bases at V and 0 bases at J, with 15 bases in the middle. This CDR3 contains 15 residues.

This chain links TRBV11-3 with TRBJ2-7, with D possibly being TRBD1 or TRBD2 (5 bases each). The CDR3 extends over 14 amino acids. Trimming took 4 bases from V and 2 from J, leaving 12 bases between them. Germline CDR1 and CDR2: SGHNT and YENEEA. The CDR3 reads CASSSRDGAYEQYF. In DNA form, the CDR3 reads TGTGCCAGCAGCTCTAGGGACGGAGCCTACGAGCAGTACTTC. Together with reference TRBV11-3 and TRBJ2-7, the CDR3 gives the full variable domain: EAGVVQSPRYKIIEKKQPVAFWCNPISGHNTLYWYLQNLGQGPELLIRYENEEAVDDSQLPKDRFSAERLKGVDSTLKIQPAELGDSAVYLCASSSRDGAYEQYFGPGTRLTVT.

This chain links TRBV28 with TRBJ2-2; 12 bases agree with TRBD2. Germline CDR1 reads MDHEN; CDR2 reads SYDVKM. J lost 6 bases, V lost 3 bases, and 11 bases had no gene match. The CDR3 contains 18 residues. CDR3 sequence: CASSFFGPSGRAPGELFF. CDR3 sequence (DNA): TGTGCCAGCAGTTTCTTCGGCCCTAGCGGGAGGGCGCCCGGGGAGCTGTTTTTT.